Listed below are T cell receptor beta chains from one sample, sequenced in a study of control samples from healthy donors and cancer patients. Generated by immunoSEQ multiplex PCR, the TCRdb table keeps only in-frame clones and is missing some. The table lists about 65,000 clones, just over 90% of them singletons. Sample: PBMCs. The origin of the receptors is a woman in her 50s with colorectal cancer. Each CDR3 is given with its conserved first and last residue. The order of the fields is D gene, V gene, clone size, J gene, CDR3 DNA, CDR3 protein. D genes are given only for firm matches. Rows give clone size only sometimes, using once, few, many, or a class for an expanded clone.

d_gene: NA; v_gene: TRBV2; abundance: NA; j_gene: TRBJ1-1; CDR3nt: TGTGCCAGCAGTGTGCGGGGGGCAAGCACTGAAGCTTTCTTT; CDR3aa: CASSVRGASTEAFF
d_gene: NA; v_gene: TRBV12-3/TRBV12-4; abundance: NA; j_gene: TRBJ2-7; CDR3nt: TGTGCCAGCAGTTTCCAGGGCTCCTACGAGCAGTACTTC; CDR3aa: CASSFQGSYEQYF
d_gene: NA; v_gene: TRBV7-9; abundance: once; j_gene: TRBJ1-3; CDR3nt: TGTGCCAGCAGCTTAGCGGGTCCCACCTCTGGAAACACCATATATTTT; CDR3aa: CASSLAGPTSGNTIYF
d_gene: TRBD2; v_gene: TRBV14; abundance: once; j_gene: TRBJ2-1; CDR3nt: TGTGCCAGCAGCCAGAGAAATAGCGGGGGGGCCCAGTTCTTC; CDR3aa: CASSQRNSGGAQFF
d_gene: TRBD1; v_gene: TRBV24-1; abundance: NA; j_gene: TRBJ2-2; CDR3nt: TGTGCCACCAGTCAGGACAGGGGGCGAAAGTGGGATCCATTCACCGGGGAGCTGTTTTTT; CDR3aa: CATSQDRGRKWDPFTGELFF
d_gene: NA; v_gene: TRBV11-2; abundance: NA; j_gene: TRBJ1-4; CDR3nt: TGTGCCAGCAGCTGGGGGGCCGGTTCGGCTAATGAAAAACTGTTTTTT; CDR3aa: CASSWGAGSANEKLFF
d_gene: NA; v_gene: TRBV5-5; abundance: NA; j_gene: TRBJ2-1; CDR3nt: TGTGCCAGCAGCTATGAGCCCGCGGGTGAGCAGTTCTTC; CDR3aa: CASSYEPAGEQFF
d_gene: NA; v_gene: TRBV6-1; abundance: NA; j_gene: TRBJ2-7; CDR3nt: TGTGCCAGCAGTGAAATGAGGACAAAATACGAGCAGTACTTC; CDR3aa: CASSEMRTKYEQYF
d_gene: NA; v_gene: TRBV6-6; abundance: medium-sized; j_gene: TRBJ1-1; CDR3nt: TGTGCCAGCAGTTCCTCTAGAGGGCAGACTGAAGCTTTCTTT; CDR3aa: CASSSSRGQTEAFF
d_gene: TRBD2; v_gene: TRBV30; abundance: NA; j_gene: TRBJ2-7; CDR3nt: TGTGCCTGGAGTCCGGGAGGGGCCTCCAACGAGCAGTACTTC; CDR3aa: CAWSPGGASNEQYF
d_gene: TRBD1; v_gene: TRBV2; abundance: NA; j_gene: TRBJ1-2; CDR3nt: TGTGCCAGCAGTGGACAGGCAGGGGGAGTCGGCTACACCTTC; CDR3aa: CASSGQAGGVGYTF
d_gene: NA; v_gene: TRBV5-8; abundance: NA; j_gene: TRBJ1-5; CDR3nt: TGTGCCAGCAGCCTCTCGTGGGTTAGCAATCAGCCCCAGCATTTT; CDR3aa: CASSLSWVSNQPQHF
d_gene: NA; v_gene: TRBV9; abundance: NA; j_gene: TRBJ1-2; CDR3nt: TGTGCCAGCAGCGCCCGGGGGGGGGCGCGGGACTATGGCTACACCTTC; CDR3aa: CASSARGGARDYGYTF
d_gene: TRBD1; v_gene: TRBV7-3; abundance: NA; j_gene: TRBJ1-2; CDR3nt: TGTGCCAGCAGCCAAGGGGACAGGGGGACGGGTGGCTACACCTTC; CDR3aa: CASSQGDRGTGGYTF
d_gene: NA; v_gene: TRBV10-3; abundance: once; j_gene: TRBJ1-1; CDR3nt: TGTGCCATCAGTGAGTCGGCTACGCGGGGTGAAGCTTTCTTT; CDR3aa: CAISESATRGEAFF
d_gene: NA; v_gene: TRBV19; abundance: NA; j_gene: TRBJ1-1; CDR3nt: TGTGCCAGTAACCAGGGGCTCACTGAAGCTTTCTTT; CDR3aa: CASNQGLTEAFF
d_gene: NA; v_gene: TRBV7-9; abundance: NA; j_gene: TRBJ1-3; CDR3nt: TGTGCCAGCAGCTTAATGGCTAACGGAGACACCATATATTTT; CDR3aa: CASSLMANGDTIYF
d_gene: NA; v_gene: TRBV6-5; abundance: NA; j_gene: TRBJ2-7; CDR3nt: TGTGCCAGCAGGGGGCCGGGTCTTTACGAGCAGTACTTC; CDR3aa: CASRGPGLYEQYF
d_gene: TRBD2; v_gene: TRBV20-1; abundance: NA; j_gene: TRBJ2-1; CDR3nt: TGCAGTGCTAGTAAATGGGCGGGGGGGCGATACAATGAGCAGTTCTTC; CDR3aa: CSASKWAGGRYNEQFF
d_gene: NA; v_gene: TRBV7-9; abundance: NA; j_gene: TRBJ1-4; CDR3nt: TGTGCCAGCAGCTTTAATATGGGAAATCAGGGTAATGAAAAACTGTTTTTT; CDR3aa: CASSFNMGNQGNEKLFF
d_gene: TRBD1; v_gene: TRBV6-5; abundance: NA; j_gene: TRBJ2-7; CDR3nt: TGTGCCAGCAGTTACTCGTGGACAGGGGACGCCGAGCAGTACTTC; CDR3aa: CASSYSWTGDAEQYF
d_gene: NA; v_gene: TRBV18; abundance: NA; j_gene: TRBJ2-3; CDR3nt: TGTGCCAGCTCACCACCCTCCACCACAGATACGCAGTATTTT; CDR3aa: CASSPPSTTDTQYF
d_gene: NA; v_gene: TRBV7-9; abundance: NA; j_gene: TRBJ2-1; CDR3nt: TGTGCCAGCAACCCGACAGACTCAACATACAATGAGCAGTTCTTC; CDR3aa: CASNPTDSTYNEQFF
d_gene: TRBD1; v_gene: TRBV23-1; abundance: NA; j_gene: TRBJ1-5; CDR3nt: TGCGCCAGCAGTCAATCGATCCCAGGGGGGGGATATCAGCCCCAGCATTTT; CDR3aa: CASSQSIPGGGYQPQHF
d_gene: NA; v_gene: TRBV4-2; abundance: NA; j_gene: TRBJ2-3; CDR3nt: TGTGCCAGCAGCCAAGTGCGGATTCAGGAAGATACGCAGTATTTT; CDR3aa: CASSQVRIQEDTQYF
d_gene: TRBD1; v_gene: TRBV28; abundance: NA; j_gene: TRBJ1-2; CDR3nt: TGTGCCAGCAGGGGGACAGGGGGGAGCGCCTATGGCTACACCTTC; CDR3aa: CASRGTGGSAYGYTF
d_gene: TRBD1; v_gene: TRBV5-1; abundance: once; j_gene: TRBJ2-2; CDR3nt: TGCGCCAGCAGCCTCGACAGGGTTAACACCGGGGAGCTGTTTTTT; CDR3aa: CASSLDRVNTGELFF
d_gene: NA; v_gene: TRBV14; abundance: NA; j_gene: TRBJ1-4; CDR3nt: TGTGCCAGCAGGGGTTACGGTGAAAAACTGTTTTTT; CDR3aa: CASRGYGEKLFF
d_gene: NA; v_gene: TRBV2; abundance: few; j_gene: TRBJ1-1; CDR3nt: TGTGCCAGCAGTGATGAGGGAGACACTGAAGCTTTCTTT; CDR3aa: CASSDEGDTEAFF